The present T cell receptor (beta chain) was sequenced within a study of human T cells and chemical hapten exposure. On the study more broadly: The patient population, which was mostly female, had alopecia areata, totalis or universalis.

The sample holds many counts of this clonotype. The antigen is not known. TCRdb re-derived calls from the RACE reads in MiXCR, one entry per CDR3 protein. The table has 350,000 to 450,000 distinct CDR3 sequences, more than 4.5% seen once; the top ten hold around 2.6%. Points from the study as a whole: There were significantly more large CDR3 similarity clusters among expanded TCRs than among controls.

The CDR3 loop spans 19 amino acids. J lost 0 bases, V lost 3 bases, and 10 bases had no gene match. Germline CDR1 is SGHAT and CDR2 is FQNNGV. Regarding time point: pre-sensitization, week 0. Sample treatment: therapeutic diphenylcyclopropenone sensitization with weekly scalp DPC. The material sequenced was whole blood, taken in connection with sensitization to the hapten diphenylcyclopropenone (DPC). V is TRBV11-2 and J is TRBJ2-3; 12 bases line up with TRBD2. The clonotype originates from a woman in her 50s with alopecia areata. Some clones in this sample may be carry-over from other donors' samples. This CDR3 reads CASSLTSGSSTPSTDTQYF. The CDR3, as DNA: TGTGCCAGCAGCTTGACTAGCGGGAGTTCCACCCCTAGCACAGATACGCAGTATTTT.